This entry is about one TCR beta chain. Other DNA sequences of this sample code for an identical CDR3. Sequencing was performed with immunoSEQ multiplex PCR; in TCRdb, only in-frame clones are kept and a portion is missing. The sample includes almost 400,000 clones, just under 90% of them seen just once. The data were obtained in a study of blood T cell repertoires in COVID-19. The CDR3 is 14 amino acids. CDR1 and CDR2 from the germline V gene are SGHRS and YFSETQ. J lost 4 bases, V lost 4 bases, and 4 bases had no gene match. This sequence originates from a woman aged 30 to 39 who had recovered from COVID-19. Sample: PBMCs or T cells enriched from blood (not recorded which). The J gene is TRBJ1-4, the V gene TRBV5-1, with TRBD1 identical over 7 bases. The chain's CDR3 is CASSLGQINEKLFF. The CDR3 DNA is TGCGCCAGCAGCCTGGGACAGATTAATGAAAAACTGTTTTTT.